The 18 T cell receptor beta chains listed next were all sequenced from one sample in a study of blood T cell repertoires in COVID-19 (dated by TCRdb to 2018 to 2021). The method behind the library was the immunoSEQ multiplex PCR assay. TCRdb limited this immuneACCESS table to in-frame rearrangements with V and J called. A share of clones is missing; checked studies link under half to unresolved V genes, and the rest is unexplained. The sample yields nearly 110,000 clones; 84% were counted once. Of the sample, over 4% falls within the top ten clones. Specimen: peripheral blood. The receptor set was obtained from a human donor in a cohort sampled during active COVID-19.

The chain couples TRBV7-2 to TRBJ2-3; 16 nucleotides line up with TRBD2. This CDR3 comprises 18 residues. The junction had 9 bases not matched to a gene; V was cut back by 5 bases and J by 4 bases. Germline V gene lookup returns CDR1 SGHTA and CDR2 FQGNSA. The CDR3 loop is CASSHTGTSGRAADTQYF. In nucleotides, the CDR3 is TGTGCCAGCAGCCACACCGGGACTAGCGGGAGGGCCGCAGATACGCAGTATTTT.

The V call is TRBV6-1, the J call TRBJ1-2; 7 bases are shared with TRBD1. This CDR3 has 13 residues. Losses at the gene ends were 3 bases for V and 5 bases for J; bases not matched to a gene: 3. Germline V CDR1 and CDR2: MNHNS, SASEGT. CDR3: CASSDLTGYGYTF. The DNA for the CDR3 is TGTGCCAGCAGTGATTTGACAGGGTATGGCTACACCTTC.

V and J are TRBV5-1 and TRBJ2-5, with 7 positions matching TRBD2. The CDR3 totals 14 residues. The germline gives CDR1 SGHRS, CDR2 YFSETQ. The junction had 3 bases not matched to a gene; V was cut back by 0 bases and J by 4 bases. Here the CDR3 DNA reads TGCGCCAGCAGCTTGGCCGGCGGGGGAGAGACCCAGTACTTC. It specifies CASSLAGGGETQYF.

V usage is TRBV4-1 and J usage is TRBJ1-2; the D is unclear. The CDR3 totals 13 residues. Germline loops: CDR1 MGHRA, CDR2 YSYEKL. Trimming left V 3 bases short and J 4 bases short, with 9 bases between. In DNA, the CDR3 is TGCGCCAGCAGCCACCCCGGGTCCTATGGCTACACCTTC. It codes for CASSHPGSYGYTF.

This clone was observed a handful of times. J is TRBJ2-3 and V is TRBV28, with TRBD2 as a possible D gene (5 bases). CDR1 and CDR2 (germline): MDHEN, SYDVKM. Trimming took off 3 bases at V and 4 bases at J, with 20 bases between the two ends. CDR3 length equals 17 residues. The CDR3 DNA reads TGTGCCAGCAGTTTCGTTTCTAGCCGAATGTGGCCAGATACGCAGTATTTT. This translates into CASSFVSSRMWPDTQYF. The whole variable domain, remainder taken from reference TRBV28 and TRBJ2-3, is DVKVTQSSRYLVKRTGEKVFLECVQDMDHENMFWYRQDPGLGLRLIYFSYDVKMKEKGDIPEGYSVSREKKERFSLILESASTNQTSMYLCASSFVSSRMWPDTQYFGPGTRLTVL.

CDR3 in DNA: TGTGCCAGCAGCTTATTACAGGGTCCCGATACGCAGTATTTT. Protein: CASSLLQGPDTQYF. The J gene is TRBJ2-3, the V gene TRBV7-2; a possible D gene is TRBD1 (6 bases). V was clipped by 2 bases and J by 6 bases, with 12 bases between them. The CDR3 extends over 14 amino acids. Germline V lookup: CDR1 SGHTA, CDR2 FQGNSA.

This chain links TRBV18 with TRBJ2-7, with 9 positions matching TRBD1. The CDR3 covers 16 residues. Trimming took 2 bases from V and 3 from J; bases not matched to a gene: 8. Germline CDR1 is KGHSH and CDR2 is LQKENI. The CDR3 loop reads CASSPLSGTGLYEQYF. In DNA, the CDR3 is TGTGCCAGCTCACCATTGTCCGGGACAGGGCTCTACGAGCAGTACTTC.

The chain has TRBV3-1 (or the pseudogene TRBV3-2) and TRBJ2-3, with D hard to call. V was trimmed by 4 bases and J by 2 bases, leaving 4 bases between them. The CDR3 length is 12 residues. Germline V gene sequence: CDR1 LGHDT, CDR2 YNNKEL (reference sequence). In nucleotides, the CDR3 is TGTGCCAGCAGCCCCAACACAGATACGCAGTATTTT. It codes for CASSPNTDTQYF.

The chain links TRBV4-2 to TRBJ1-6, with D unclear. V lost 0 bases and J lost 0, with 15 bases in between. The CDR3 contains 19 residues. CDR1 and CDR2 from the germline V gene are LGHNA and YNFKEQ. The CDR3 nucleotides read TGTGCCAGCAGCCAAGATGCCGCGGACTGGAGCTCCTATAATTCACCCCTCCACTTT. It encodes CASSQDAADWSSYNSPLHF.

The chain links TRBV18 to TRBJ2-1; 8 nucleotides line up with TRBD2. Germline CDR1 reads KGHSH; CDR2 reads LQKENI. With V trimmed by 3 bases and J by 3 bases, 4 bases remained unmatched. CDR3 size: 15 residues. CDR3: CASSPASGLYNEQFF. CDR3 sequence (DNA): TGTGCCAGCTCACCTGCTAGCGGGCTCTACAATGAGCAGTTCTTC.

The CDR3 spells CASSLSGQGLNEQFF. The CDR3 nucleotides are TGTGCCAGCAGCTTGTCGGGACAGGGTCTCAATGAGCAGTTCTTC. V is TRBV5-6 and J is TRBJ2-1; 9 bases agree with TRBD1. J gave up 6 bases and V 1 base, and 5 bases lay outside the gene matches. Germline V gene lookup returns CDR1 SGHDT and CDR2 YYEEEE. CDR3 length equals 15 residues. Complete variable domain (other parts from reference TRBV5-6 and TRBJ2-1): DAGVTQSPTHLIKTRGQQVTLRCSPKSGHDTVSWYQQALGQGPQFIFQYYEEEERQRGNFPDRFSGHQFPNYSSELNVNALLLGDSALYLCASSLSGQGLNEQFFGPGTRLTVL.

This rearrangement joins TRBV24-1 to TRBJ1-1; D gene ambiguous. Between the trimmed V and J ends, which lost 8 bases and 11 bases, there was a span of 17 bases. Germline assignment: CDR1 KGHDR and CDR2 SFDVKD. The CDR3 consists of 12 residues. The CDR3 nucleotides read TGTGCCACCACCGGCATAGGAGGTGATGCTTTCTTT. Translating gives CATTGIGGDAFF.

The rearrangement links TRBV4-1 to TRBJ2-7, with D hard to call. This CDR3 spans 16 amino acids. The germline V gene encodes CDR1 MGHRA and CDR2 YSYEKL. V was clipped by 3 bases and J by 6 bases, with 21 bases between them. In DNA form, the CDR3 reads TGCGCCAGCAGCCACCTAGACCTAGTGGCCACCTCCGAGCAGTACTTC. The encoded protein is CASSHLDLVATSEQYF.

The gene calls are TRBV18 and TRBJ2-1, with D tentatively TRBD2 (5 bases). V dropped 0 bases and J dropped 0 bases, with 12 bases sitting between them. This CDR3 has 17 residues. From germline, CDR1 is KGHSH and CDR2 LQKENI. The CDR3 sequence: CASSPPGVLSSYNEQFF. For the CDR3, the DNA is TGTGCCAGCTCACCACCGGGAGTCCTCAGCTCCTACAATGAGCAGTTCTTC.

The DNA for the CDR3 is TGCGCCAGCAGCCAATCATGGACAGGGTCTCAGTTCTTC. Its translation is CASSQSWTGSQFF. The V gene is TRBV4-3, the J gene TRBJ2-1, with TRBD1 identical over 8 bases. Germline-derived CDR1 and CDR2 are LGHNA and YSLEER. Germline trimming cut 2 bases from V and 13 bases from J; bases unmatched to any gene: 7. The CDR3 consists of 13 residues.

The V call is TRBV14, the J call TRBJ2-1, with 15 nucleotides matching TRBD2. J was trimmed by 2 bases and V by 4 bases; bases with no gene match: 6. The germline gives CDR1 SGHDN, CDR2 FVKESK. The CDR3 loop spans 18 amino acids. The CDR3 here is CASSPPGLAGGTYNEQFF. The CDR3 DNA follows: TGTGCCAGCAGCCCCCCGGGACTAGCGGGAGGAACCTACAATGAGCAGTTCTTC.

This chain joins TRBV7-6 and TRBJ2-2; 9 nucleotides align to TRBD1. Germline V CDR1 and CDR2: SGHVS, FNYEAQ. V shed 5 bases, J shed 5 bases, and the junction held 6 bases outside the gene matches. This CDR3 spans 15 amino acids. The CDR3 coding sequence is TGTGCCAGCAGCCAAACAGGGGGCTGGACCGGGGAGCTGTTTTTT. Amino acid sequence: CASSQTGGWTGELFF.

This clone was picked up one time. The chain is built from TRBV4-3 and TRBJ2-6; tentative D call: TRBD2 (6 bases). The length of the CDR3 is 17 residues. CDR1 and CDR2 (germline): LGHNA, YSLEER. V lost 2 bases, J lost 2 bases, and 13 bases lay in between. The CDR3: CASSQFIAGTGANVLTF. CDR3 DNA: TGCGCCAGCAGCCAATTCATCGCGGGGACTGGGGCCAACGTCCTGACTTTC.